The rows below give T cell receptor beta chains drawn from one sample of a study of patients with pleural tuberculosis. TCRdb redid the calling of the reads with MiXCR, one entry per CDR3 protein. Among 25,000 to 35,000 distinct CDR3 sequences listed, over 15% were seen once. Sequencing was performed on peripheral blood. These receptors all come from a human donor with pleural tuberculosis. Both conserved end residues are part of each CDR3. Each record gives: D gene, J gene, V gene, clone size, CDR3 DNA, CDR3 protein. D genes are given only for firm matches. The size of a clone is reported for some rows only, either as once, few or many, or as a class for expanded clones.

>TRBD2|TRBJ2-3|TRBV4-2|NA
TGTGCCAGCAGCCAAGATCGGGCTAGCGGGAGGAGTCAGGCAGATACGCAGTATTTT
CASSQDRASGRSQADTQYF
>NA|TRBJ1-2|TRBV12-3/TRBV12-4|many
TGTGCCAGCAGTCGGGGTGACAGAAACTATGGCTACACCTTC
CASSRGDRNYGYTF
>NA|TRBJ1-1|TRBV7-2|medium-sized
TGTGCCAGCAGCGCGACAGTGAACACTGAAGCTTTCTTT
CASSATVNTEAFF
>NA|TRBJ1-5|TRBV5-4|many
TGTGCCAGCAGCACCGGACTCGGGCAGCCCCAGCATTTT
CASSTGLGQPQHF
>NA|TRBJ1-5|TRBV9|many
TGTGCCAGCAGCGTAGAGGGAAATAGCAATCAGCCCCAGCATTTT
CASSVEGNSNQPQHF
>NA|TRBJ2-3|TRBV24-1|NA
TGTGTCACCAGTCTCGACTTCGCAGATACGCAGTATTTT
CVTSLDFADTQYF
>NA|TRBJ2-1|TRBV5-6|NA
TGTGCCATCCTGACTAATCGTGATGAGCAGTTCTTC
CAILTNRDEQFF
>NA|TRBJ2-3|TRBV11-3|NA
TGTGCCAGCAGCTTTGATCCGGGCCCACCCAGGGATACGCAGTATTTT
CASSFDPGPPRDTQYF
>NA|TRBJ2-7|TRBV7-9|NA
TGTGCCAGCAGCCGACCGGGACGGATAGTCTACGAGCAGTACTTC
CASSRPGRIVYEQYF
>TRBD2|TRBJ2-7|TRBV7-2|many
TGTGCCAGCAGCTCTAGCGGAGGATACGAGCAGTACTTC
CASSSSGGYEQYF
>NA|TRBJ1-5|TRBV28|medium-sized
TGTGCCAGCAGTTTATCGATTTGGGGGGCTTATAGCAATCAGCCCCAGCATTTT
CASSLSIWGAYSNQPQHF
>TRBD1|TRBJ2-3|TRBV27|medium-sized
TGTGCCAGCAGTTGGGACAGGAGAACAGATACGCAGTATTTT
CASSWDRRTDTQYF
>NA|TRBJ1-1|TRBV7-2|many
TGTGCCAGCAGCTTAACCCCGTCCGCGAACACTGAAGCTTTCTTT
CASSLTPSANTEAFF
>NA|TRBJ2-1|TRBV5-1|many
TGCGCCAGCAGCGTGGACGGTCCAGAAGAGATCTTC
CASSVDGPEEIF
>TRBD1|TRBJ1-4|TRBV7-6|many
TGTGCCAGCAGCCGAGGACAGGGAGAAAATGAAAAACTGTTTTTT
CASSRGQGENEKLFF
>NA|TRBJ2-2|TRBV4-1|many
TGCGCCAGCAGCCAAGGCACAACGAACACCGGGGAGCTGTTTTTT
CASSQGTTNTGELFF
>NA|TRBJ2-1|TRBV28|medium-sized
TGTGCCAGCAGCCTTACGTACAATGAGCAGTTCTTC
CASSLTYNEQFF
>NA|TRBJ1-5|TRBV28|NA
TGCGCCAGCAGAATAGACAGCTATAGCAATCAGCCCCAGCATTTT
CASRIDSYSNQPQHF
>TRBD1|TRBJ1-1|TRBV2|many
TGTGCCAGCAGTGGGGACAGGGGGAACACTGAAGCTTTCTTT
CASSGDRGNTEAFF
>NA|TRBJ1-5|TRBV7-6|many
TGTGCCAGCAGCCCCCTTGACGGCGCTGTTGGAAATCAGCCCCAGCATTTT
CASSPLDGAVGNQPQHF
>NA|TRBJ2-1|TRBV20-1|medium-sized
TGCAGTGCTAGAGGCCATCGGAATGAGCAGTTCTTC
CSARGHRNEQFF
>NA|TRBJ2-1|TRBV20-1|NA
TGCAGTGCTCCGGGAGAGGCCAATGAGCAGTTCTTC
CSAPGEANEQFF
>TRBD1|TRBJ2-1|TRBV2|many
TGTGCCAGCAGGGGACAGGGGAATGAGCAGTTCTTC
CASRGQGNEQFF
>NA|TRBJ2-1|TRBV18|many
TGTGCCAGCTCACCGGGGCCTACCAATGAGCAGTTCTTC
CASSPGPTNEQFF
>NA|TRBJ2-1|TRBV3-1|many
TGTGCCAGCAGCCAAATGACAGGTGTCAATGAGCAGTTCTTC
CASSQMTGVNEQFF
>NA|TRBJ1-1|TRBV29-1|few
TGCAGCGTTCAGGGCGGATTGACTGAAGCTTTCTTT
CSVQGGLTEAFF
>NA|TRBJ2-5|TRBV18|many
TGTGCCAGCTCACTTACTAGGGAAGAGACCCAGTACTTC
CASSLTREETQYF
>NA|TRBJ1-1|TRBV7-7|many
TGTGCTAGCAGCCGGACAGCGGACACTGAAGCTTTCTTT
CASSRTADTEAFF
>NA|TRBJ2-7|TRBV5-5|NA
TGTGCCAGCAGCCGTTGGACTACCACCTACGAGCAGTACTTC
CASSRWTTTYEQYF
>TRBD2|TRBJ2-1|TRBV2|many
TGTGCCAGCAGTGCGTGGCGGGAGAAGGCTGAGCAGTTCTTC
CASSAWREKAEQFF
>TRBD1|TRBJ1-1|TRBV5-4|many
TGTGCCAGCAGCGCCGGACAGGTTTTGGGGACTGAAGCTTTCTTT
CASSAGQVLGTEAFF
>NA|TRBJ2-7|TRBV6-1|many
TGTGCCAGCAGTGAAGGCGACATCCCCGGAACCTACGAGCAGTACTTC
CASSEGDIPGTYEQYF
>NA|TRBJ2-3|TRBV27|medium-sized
TGTGCCAGCAGTCGATCGGGTTACGCAGATACGCAGTATTTT
CASSRSGYADTQYF
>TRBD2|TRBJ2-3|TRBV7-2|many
TGTGCCAGCAGCTTCGGGGGGTTAACAGATACGCAGTATTTT
CASSFGGLTDTQYF
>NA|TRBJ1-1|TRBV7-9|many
TGTGCCAGCAGCCGAGACAGGCGGAACACTGAAGCTTTCTTT
CASSRDRRNTEAFF
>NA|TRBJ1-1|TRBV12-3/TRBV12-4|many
TGTGCCAGCAGTTGGGGGGGTAACACTGAAGCTTTCTTT
CASSWGGNTEAFF
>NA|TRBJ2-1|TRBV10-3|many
TGTGCCATCAGTGAGTCTGGGTCCCCCTACAATGAGCAGTTCTTC
CAISESGSPYNEQFF
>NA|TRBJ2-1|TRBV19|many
TGTGCCAGTAGTCCTAGCGAAGGACAATACAATGAGCAGTTCTTC
CASSPSEGQYNEQFF
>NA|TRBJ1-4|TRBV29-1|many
TGCAGCGTTTTAACACACGCAACTAATGAAAAACTGTTTTTT
CSVLTHATNEKLFF
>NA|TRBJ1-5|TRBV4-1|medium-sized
TGCGCCAGCAGCCAGGGTAACAGCAATCAGCCCCAGCATTTT
CASSQGNSNQPQHF
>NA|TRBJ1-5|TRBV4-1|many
TGCGCCAGCAGCCAAGAGCCAACCCGCAATCAGCCCCAGCATTTT
CASSQEPTRNQPQHF
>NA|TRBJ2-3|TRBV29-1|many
TGCAGCGTTGCTCTCCCGGGAGATACGCAGTATTTT
CSVALPGDTQYF
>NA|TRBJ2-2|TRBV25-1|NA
TGTGCCAGCAAGGGTACCACCGGGGAGCTGTTTTTT
CASKGTTGELFF
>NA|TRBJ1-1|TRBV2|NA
TGTGCCAGCGTGGGGGGGACGGGCACTGAAGCTTTCTTT
CASVGGTGTEAFF
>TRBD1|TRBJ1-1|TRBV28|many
TGTGCCAGCAGTACTCACAAACAGGGGGCTGAAGCTTTCTTT
CASSTHKQGAEAFF
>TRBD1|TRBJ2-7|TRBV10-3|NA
TGTGCCATCAGGGGACAGCACTCCTACGAGCAGCACTTC
CAIRGQHSYEQHF
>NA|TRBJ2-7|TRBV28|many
TGTGCCAGCAGTTTGAACAGGCAGACCTACGAGCAGTACTTC
CASSLNRQTYEQYF
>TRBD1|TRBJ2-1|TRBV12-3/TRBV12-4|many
TGTGCCAGCAGCCTTAGACAGGGATTATACAATGAGCAGTTCTTC
CASSLRQGLYNEQFF